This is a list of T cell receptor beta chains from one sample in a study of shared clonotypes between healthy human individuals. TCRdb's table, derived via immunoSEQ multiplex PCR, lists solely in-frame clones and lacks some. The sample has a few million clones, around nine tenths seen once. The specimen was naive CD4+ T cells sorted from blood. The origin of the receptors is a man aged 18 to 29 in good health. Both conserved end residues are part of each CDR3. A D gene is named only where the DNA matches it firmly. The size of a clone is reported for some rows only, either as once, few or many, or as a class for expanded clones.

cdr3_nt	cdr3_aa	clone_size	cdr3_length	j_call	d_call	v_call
TGTGCCAGCAGCTTATCAAGACAGGGAGTGAAGGAGCAGTACTTC	CASSLSRQGVKEQYF	NA	15	TRBJ2-7	TRBD1	TRBV7-2
TGTGCCAGCTCCCCGGGCGCTCAGAGCGAGACCCAGTACTTC	CASSPGAQSETQYF	NA	14	TRBJ2-5	NA	TRBV18
TGTGCCATCCACGGGGGACCCGCCGGGACCCAGTACTTC	CAIHGGPAGTQYF	NA	13	TRBJ2-5	NA	TRBV7-9
TGTGCCTGGAGTGTAACAAGTTCGGGTTCCACCGGGGAGCTGTTTTTT	CAWSVTSSGSTGELFF	NA	16	TRBJ2-2	NA	TRBV30
TGTGCCAGCAGCTTACTGGCGGGCTCCTACGAGCAGTACTTC	CASSLLAGSYEQYF	NA	14	TRBJ2-7	NA	TRBV7-8
TGTGCCAGCAGTTTAAGCCAGATGAACACTGAAGCTTTCTTT	CASSLSQMNTEAFF	NA	14	TRBJ1-1	NA	TRBV27
TGTGCCAGCAGCGAGGGAAGTACTAACTATGGCTACACCTTC	CASSEGSTNYGYTF	NA	14	TRBJ1-2	NA	TRBV9
TGTGCCAGTAACCAACAGGGTACTGGGGCTCGAGATACGCAGTATTTT	CASNQQGTGARDTQYF	NA	16	TRBJ2-3	NA	TRBV19
TGTGCCAGCCCGGACGGCTACACCTTC	CASPDGYTF	NA	9	TRBJ1-2	NA	TRBV21-1
TGTGCCTGGGAGGTCCCGGGTTTGCGCAATCAGCCCCAGCATTTT	CAWEVPGLRNQPQHF	few	15	TRBJ1-5	NA	TRBV30
TGTGCCAGCAGCGCGGGGCGAGGAGGGGTCTATGGCTACACCTTC	CASSAGRGGVYGYTF	NA	15	TRBJ1-2	NA	TRBV2
TGTGCCAGCAGTTTCAGCGGGAGGGAAAACATTCAGTACTTC	CASSFSGRENIQYF	few	14	TRBJ2-4	TRBD2	TRBV27
TGTGCCAGCTCACCAAACCTACCTTCCTACGAGCAGTACTTC	CASSPNLPSYEQYF	NA	14	TRBJ2-7	NA	TRBV18
TGTGCCAGCAGCCGGACACGGACGGACGAGCAGTACTTC	CASSRTRTDEQYF	NA	13	TRBJ2-7	NA	TRBV7-3
TGTGCCAGCAGTTACCGACAAAACACCGGGGAGCTGTTTTTT	CASSYRQNTGELFF	NA	14	TRBJ2-2	NA	TRBV6-5
TGTGCCAGCAGCTCCGACAGCTACCGTGGAAACACCATATATTTT	CASSSDSYRGNTIYF	NA	15	TRBJ1-3	NA	TRBV7-9
TGCGCCAGCAGCCAAGGGCGGGTAAACACCCAGTACTTC	CASSQGRVNTQYF	NA	13	TRBJ2-5	NA	TRBV4-1
TGTGCCAGCAGCCCAAGGACTAGCGGTTACTACGAGCAGTACTTC	CASSPRTSGYYEQYF	NA	15	TRBJ2-7	TRBD2	TRBV7-2
TGTGCCAGCAGCTTGGGGGAGGTGCGCTCCTACGAGCAGTACTTC	CASSLGEVRSYEQYF	NA	15	TRBJ2-7	NA	TRBV5-4
TGTGCCAGCAAGAGGGGGGATAGAGAAGCTTTCTTT	CASKRGDREAFF	NA	12	TRBJ1-1	NA	TRBV6-1
TGTGCCAGTAGTATCGGGACAGGGCGATACACTGAAGCTTTCTTT	CASSIGTGRYTEAFF	NA	15	TRBJ1-1	TRBD1	TRBV19
TGCGCCAGCAGCTTGCCCTTAGGGGGCGGAGGCTACGAGCAGTACTTC	CASSLPLGGGGYEQYF	NA	16	TRBJ2-7	TRBD1	TRBV5-1
TGTGCCTGGAGTGTAAAGGCGGCTAATGAAAAACTGTTTTTT	CAWSVKAANEKLFF	NA	14	TRBJ1-4	NA	TRBV30
TGTGCCATCTCTGGACAGGGAGGGTGGAACACTGAAGCTTTCTTT	CAISGQGGWNTEAFF	NA	15	TRBJ1-1	TRBD1	TRBV6-1
TGCGCCAGCAGCTCTTCAGGGGGGACCACTGAAGCTTTCTTT	CASSSSGGTTEAFF	NA	14	TRBJ1-1	TRBD1	TRBV5-1
TGTGCCAGCAGTTACGCGGACCCTAGCTCCTACGAGCAGTACTTC	CASSYADPSSYEQYF	NA	15	TRBJ2-7	NA	TRBV6-6
TGCGCCAGCAGCCAACAGGGGTCTGTCGAGCAGTACTTC	CASSQQGSVEQYF	NA	13	TRBJ2-7	TRBD1	TRBV5-1
TGTGCCAGCAGTCCCGACAGGGCCATGAACACTGAAGCTTTCTTT	CASSPDRAMNTEAFF	NA	15	TRBJ1-1	TRBD1	TRBV6-5
TGTGCCTGGAGTGTACCCCTAACGACAGATCAGCCCCAGCATTTT	CAWSVPLTTDQPQHF	NA	15	TRBJ1-5	NA	TRBV30
TGCGCCAGCAGCTTGGTTACCCCCTACGAGCAGTACTTC	CASSLVTPYEQYF	NA	13	TRBJ2-7	NA	TRBV5-1
TGTGCCAGCAGGTCGACCGGGAGCTCCTATAATTCACCCCTCCACTTT	CASRSTGSSYNSPLHF	NA	16	TRBJ1-6	NA	TRBV6-6
TGCGCCAGCAGCACCTCGGAGACCCAGTACTTC	CASSTSETQYF	NA	11	TRBJ2-5	NA	TRBV5-1
TGTGCCAGCAGCCTATTCTGGGCTAGCGGTATCAATGAGCAGTTCTTC	CASSLFWASGINEQFF	NA	16	TRBJ2-1	TRBD2	TRBV7-2
TGTGCCAGCAGTGAGGTCGCCACCATAGCTAACTATGGCTACACCTTC	CASSEVATIANYGYTF	NA	16	TRBJ1-2	NA	TRBV6-1
TGTGCCAGGGGTAGTAGCTATGGCTACACCTTC	CARGSSYGYTF	NA	11	TRBJ1-2	NA	TRBV6-5
TGTGCCAGCAGCTCGACTAGCGGGGGCTACGAGCAGTACTTC	CASSSTSGGYEQYF	NA	14	TRBJ2-7	TRBD2	TRBV7-2
TGTGCCAGCAGCTCGGACAGGGGGGGCTATGGCTACACCTTC	CASSSDRGGYGYTF	once	14	TRBJ1-2	TRBD1	TRBV7-9
TGTGCCAGCAGCTTAGATCGTTACACTGAAGCTTTCTTT	CASSLDRYTEAFF	NA	13	TRBJ1-1	NA	TRBV11-2
TGTGCCAGCAGCTTCGGACAGGGATACTCCTACGAGCAGTACTTC	CASSFGQGYSYEQYF	NA	15	TRBJ2-7	TRBD1	TRBV11-2
TGTGCCAGCAGCTTAGGGGACAACTATGGCTACACCTTC	CASSLGDNYGYTF	NA	13	TRBJ1-2	NA	TRBV7-9
TGTGCCAGCAGCTTAGGGGACCGAGCTCAGCCCCAGCATTTT	CASSLGDRAQPQHF	NA	14	TRBJ1-5	NA	TRBV7-9
TGTGCCAGTAGTACCGGGACCGAAAACACCGGGGAGCTGTTTTTT	CASSTGTENTGELFF	NA	15	TRBJ2-2	NA	TRBV19